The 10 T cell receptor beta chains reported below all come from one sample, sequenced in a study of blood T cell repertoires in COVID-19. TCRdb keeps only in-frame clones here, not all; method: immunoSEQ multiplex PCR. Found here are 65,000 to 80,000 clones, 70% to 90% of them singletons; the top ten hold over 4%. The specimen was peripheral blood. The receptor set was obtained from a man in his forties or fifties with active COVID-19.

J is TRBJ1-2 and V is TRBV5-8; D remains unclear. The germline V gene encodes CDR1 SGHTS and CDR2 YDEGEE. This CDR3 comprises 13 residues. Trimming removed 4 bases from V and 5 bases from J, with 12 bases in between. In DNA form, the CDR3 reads TGTGCCAGCAGCCCAGTCCTCGGGTATGGCTACACCTTC. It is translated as CASSPVLGYGYTF.

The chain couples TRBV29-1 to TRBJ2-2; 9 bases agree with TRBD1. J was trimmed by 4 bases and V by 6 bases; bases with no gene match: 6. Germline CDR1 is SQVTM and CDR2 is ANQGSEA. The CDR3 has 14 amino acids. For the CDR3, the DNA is TGCAGCGTCCGGAGGGACAGGGTCACCGGGGAGCTGTTTTTT. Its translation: CSVRRDRVTGELFF.

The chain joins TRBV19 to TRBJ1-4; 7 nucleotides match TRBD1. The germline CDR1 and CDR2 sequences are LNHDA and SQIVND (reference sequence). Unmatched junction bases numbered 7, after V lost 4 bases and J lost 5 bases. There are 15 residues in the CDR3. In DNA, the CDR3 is TGTGCCAGTAGTACAGACAGGGCAGTCAATGAAAAACTGTTTTTT. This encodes CASSTDRAVNEKLFF. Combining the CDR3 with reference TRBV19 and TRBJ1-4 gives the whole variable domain DGGITQSPKYLFRKEGQNVTLSCEQNLNHDAMYWYRQDPGQGLRLIYYSQIVNDFQKGDIAEGYSVSREKKESFPLTVTSAQKNPTAFYLCASSTDRAVNEKLFFGSGTQLSVL.

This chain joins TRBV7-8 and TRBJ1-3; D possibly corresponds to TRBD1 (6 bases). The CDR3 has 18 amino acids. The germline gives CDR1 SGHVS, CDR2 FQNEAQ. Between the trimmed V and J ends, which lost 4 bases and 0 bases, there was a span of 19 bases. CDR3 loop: CASSWIRDNRVSGNTIYF. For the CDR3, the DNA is TGTGCCAGCAGCTGGATAAGGGACAACAGGGTCTCTGGAAACACCATATATTTT.

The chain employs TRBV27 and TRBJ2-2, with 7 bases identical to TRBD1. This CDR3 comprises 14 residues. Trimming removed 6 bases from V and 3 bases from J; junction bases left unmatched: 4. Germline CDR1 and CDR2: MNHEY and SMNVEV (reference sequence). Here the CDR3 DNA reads TGTGCCAGCAGATCCGGGACAGACACCGGGGAGCTGTTTTTT. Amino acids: CASRSGTDTGELFF.

The CDR3 coding sequence is TGTGCCAGCAGCTTACAGCGAGACAGGGGAAACATTCAGTACTTC. Residues: CASSLQRDRGNIQYF. V is TRBV7-2 and J is TRBJ2-4, with 8 bases matching TRBD1. This CDR3 has 15 residues. The ends lost 2 bases at V and 6 bases at J; junction bases unmatched: 6. Germline assignment: CDR1 SGHTA and CDR2 FQGNSA.

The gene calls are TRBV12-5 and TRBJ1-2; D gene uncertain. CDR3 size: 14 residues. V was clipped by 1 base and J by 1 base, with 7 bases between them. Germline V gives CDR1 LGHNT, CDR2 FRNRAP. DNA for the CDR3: TGTGCTAGTGGTTTGGAACACAATAACTATGGCTACACCTTC. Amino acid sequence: CASGLEHNNYGYTF.

The CDR3 protein is CASSLALDREQYF. The DNA of the CDR3 is TGTGCCAGCAGCTTAGCGCTAGACAGGGAGCAGTACTTC. V is TRBV7-8 and J is TRBJ2-7, with TRBD1 as a possible D gene (6 bases). The germline CDR1 and CDR2 sequences are SGHVS and FQNEAQ. The length of the CDR3 is 13 residues. The ends were cut back, 0 bases at V and 7 bases at J, with 10 bases in the middle.

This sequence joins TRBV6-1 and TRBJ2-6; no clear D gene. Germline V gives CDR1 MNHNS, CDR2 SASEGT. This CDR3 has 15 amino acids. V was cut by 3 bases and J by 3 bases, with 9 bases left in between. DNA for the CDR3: TGTGCCAGCAGTGATCGGGTTCGTGGGGCCAACGTCCTGACTTTC. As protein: CASSDRVRGANVLTF.

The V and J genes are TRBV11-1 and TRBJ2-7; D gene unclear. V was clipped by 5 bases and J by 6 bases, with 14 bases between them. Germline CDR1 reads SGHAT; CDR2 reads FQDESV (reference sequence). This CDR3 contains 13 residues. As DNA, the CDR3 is TGTGCCAGCAGCCAACCCTCTCAGGTCGAGCAGTACTTC. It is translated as CASSQPSQVEQYF.